This TCR beta chain was sequenced in a study of blood T cell repertoires in COVID-19. Overall study context: The United States, Italy and Spain provided the acute and convalescent COVID-19 samples. PBMCs, B-cell-depleted T cells, or T cells were the source of the cDNA or gDNA that made up the material.

Methods used by the authors: Estimation of nucleated cell counts was performed using reference gene primer amplification. Profiling relied on immunoSEQ multiplex PCR, and the TCRdb table lists in-frame clones only, not all of them. Clonal size and the V and J genes are those of that table, whereas D and trimming came from the DNA. Altogether about 200,000 clones are present, roughly 85% being singletons, with the ten largest covering 4.5% to 5%. V dropped 5 bases and J dropped 8; count of bases not matched to a gene: 10. The CDR3 runs to 14 residues. CDR1 is SQVTM and CDR2 is ANQGSEA in the germline V gene.

This sequence originates from a woman aged 80 or older with acute or convalescent COVID-19. Sample: peripheral blood. The chain carries TRBV29-1 and TRBJ2-7; 12 positions agree with TRBD1. The DNA for the CDR3 is TGCAGCGTTTCTACCGGGACAGGGGGCATCAAGCAGTACTTC. Translating it yields CSVSTGTGGIKQYF.